One and the same sample provided the 27 T cell receptor beta chains below, sequenced in a study of T cell responses to AZD1222 COVID-19 vaccine. Some clones are missing from TCRdb's copy, which holds only in-frame ones; the method was immunoSEQ multiplex PCR. Counted here are about 110,000 clones, about 87% occurring once; the ten biggest clones make up 1.5% to 2%. The specimen comprised peripheral blood, sampled on day 0 of AZD1222 vaccination. The receptors here all came from an adult in good health.

This clone was counted once. CDR3 in DNA: TGTGCCAGCTCACCAAGACAGGGGATGGATACGCAGTATTTT. It specifies CASSPRQGMDTQYF. The chain carries TRBV18 and TRBJ2-3, with TRBD1 matching over 8 bases. Per the germline V gene, CDR1 is KGHSH and CDR2 is LQKENI. This CDR3 has 14 amino acids. With 2 bases clipped from V and 6 bases from J, the junction kept 4 bases outside the gene matches.

The table lists this clone with a count of one. V usage is TRBV6-1 and J usage is TRBJ1-3; no firm D call. Germline CDR1 reads MNHNS; CDR2 reads SASEGT. Trimming removed 2 bases at V and 3 bases at J, with 5 bases between. The CDR3 is 13 residues long. The DNA for the CDR3 is TGTGCCAGCAGTGAAAGGGATGGAAACACCATATATTTT. It encodes CASSERDGNTIYF.

The chain employs TRBV12-3 or TRBV12-4 and TRBJ2-7; 9 bases line up with TRBD1. V was clipped by 6 bases and J by 3 bases; unmatched bases: 3. The CDR3 covers 13 residues. The chain's CDR3 is CASSGQGNYEQYF. CDR3 bases: TGTGCCAGCAGCGGACAGGGGAACTACGAGCAGTACTTC.

V gene TRBV5-8 combines with J gene TRBJ1-3; D ambiguous. This CDR3 contains 15 residues. CDR1 and CDR2 (germline): SGHTS, YDEGEE. V lost 0 bases and J lost 3, with 10 bases in between. The CDR3 sequence is CASSLEGYGGNTIYF. CDR3 coding DNA: TGTGCCAGCAGCTTGGAGGGATATGGTGGAAACACCATATATTTT.

CDR3 nucleotides: TGCGCCAGCAGCCTAAGCGGGCCGAATGAAGCTTTCTTT. Translating it yields CASSLSGPNEAFF. The V call is TRBV10-1, the J call TRBJ1-1; D remains ambiguous. With 6 bases removed from V and 7 bases from J, the gap between germline ends came to 15 bases. Germline V CDR1 and CDR2: WNHNN, SYGVQD (reference sequence). This CDR3 contains 13 residues.

The rearrangement links TRBV24-1 to TRBJ2-5; TRBD1 or TRBD2 may be the D gene (5 bases each). V shed 7 bases and J shed 5 bases, with 10 bases lying between them. Germline values: CDR1 KGHDR, CDR2 SFDVKD. The CDR3 is made up of 12 amino acids. CDR3 in DNA: TGTGCCACCAGCCGAGGGGACGAGACCCAGTACTTC. As protein: CATSRGDETQYF.

The CDR3 DNA is TGCGCCAGCAGTCAACGACAGGGGCCGTCCGAAAAACTGTTTTTT. It yields the protein CASSQRQGPSEKLFF. V usage is TRBV4-1 and J usage is TRBJ1-4, with 8 bases fitting TRBD1. Unmatched junction bases numbered 11, after V lost 6 bases and J lost 8 bases. CDR3 length: 15 residues. Germline loops: CDR1 MGHRA, CDR2 YSYEKL.

The gene calls are TRBV27 and TRBJ2-7, with 7 bases aligning to TRBD1. The germline V gene encodes CDR1 MNHEY and CDR2 SMNVEV (reference sequence). Trimming took 2 bases from V and 3 from J; bases not matched to a gene: 4. This CDR3 spans 14 amino acids. CDR3 bases: TGTGCCAGCAGTTTAACGGCAGGGGGCTACGAGCAGTACTTC. This codes for CASSLTAGGYEQYF.

In its sample, this clone was seen a few times. This specimen includes other DNA sequences encoding the same CDR3. This chain connects TRBV2 to TRBJ1-4; 9 bases match TRBD1. CDR1 is SNHLY and CDR2 is FYNNEI in the germline V gene. J lost 5 bases, V lost 6 bases, and 7 bases had no gene match. The CDR3 is 15 amino acids. CDR3 sequence reads: CASSEAGTGNEKLFF. The CDR3 DNA follows: TGTGCCAGCAGCGAGGCCGGGACAGGGAATGAAAAACTGTTTTTT.

This chain connects TRBV2 to TRBJ1-2, with D unresolved. V lost 0 bases, J lost 3 bases, and 11 bases lay in between. The CDR3 extends over 15 amino acids. The germline V gene has CDR1 SNHLY and CDR2 FYNNEI. CDR3 loop: CASSEANGLYYGYTF. For the CDR3, the DNA is TGTGCCAGCAGTGAAGCGAACGGACTCTACTATGGCTACACCTTC.

The chain is built from TRBV4-1 and TRBJ1-2; TRBD1 is a possible D gene (5 bases). V dropped 1 base and J dropped 6 bases, with 6 bases sitting between them. Per the germline V gene, CDR1 is MGHRA and CDR2 is YSYEKL. CDR3 length: 12 amino acids. The CDR3 bases are TGCGCCAGCAGCCAAGCAGGGAATGGCTACACCTTC. Its translation is CASSQAGNGYTF.

V and J are TRBV13 and TRBJ2-2; possible D gene TRBD1, 5 bases. V dropped 0 bases and J dropped 4 bases, with 9 bases sitting between them. This CDR3 has 15 amino acids. CDR1 and CDR2 from the germline V gene are PRHDT and FYEKMQ (reference sequence). The CDR3 loop is CASSLGQAITGELFF. CDR3 DNA sequence: TGTGCCAGCAGCTTAGGACAGGCGATCACCGGGGAGCTGTTTTTT.

The V and J genes are TRBV5-1 and TRBJ2-3; the match to TRBD2 covers 7 bases. V trimming: 2 bases; J trimming: 0 bases; junction bases outside the gene matches: 6. The CDR3 loop spans 16 amino acids. Germline lookup yields CDR1 SGHRS and CDR2 YFSETQ. The CDR3 protein is CASSLAGHASTDTQYF. CDR3 coding DNA: TGCGCCAGCAGCTTAGCGGGGCACGCTAGCACAGATACGCAGTATTTT.

J is TRBJ1-2 and V is TRBV3-1 (or the pseudogene TRBV3-2), with D tentatively TRBD1 (6 bases). CDR1 LGHDT and CDR2 YNNKEL come from the germline V gene (reference sequence). With 1 base removed from V and 5 bases from J, the gap between germline ends came to 14 bases. The length of the CDR3 is 15 residues. For the CDR3, the DNA is TGTGCCAGCAGCCAAGTCCGGGGGCGCGGGTATGGCTACACCTTC. This sequence encodes CASSQVRGRGYGYTF.

The chain recombines TRBV14 with TRBJ2-5; perhaps TRBD1 as D (7 bases). Germline V gene lookup returns CDR1 SGHDN and CDR2 FVKESK. This CDR3 is built from 14 residues. The V end was cut by 4 bases, the J end by 2 bases, with 11 bases between. The CDR3 sequence is CASSRSGGQETQYF. DNA of the CDR3: TGTGCCAGCAGCCGCTCAGGGGGGCAAGAGACCCAGTACTTC. Based on the CDR3 plus reference TRBV14 and TRBJ2-5, the full variable domain is EAGVTQFPSHSVIEKGQTVTLRCDPISGHDNLYWYRRVMGKEIKFLLHFVKESKQDESGMPNNRFLAERTGGTYSTLKVQPAELEDSGVYFCASSRSGGQETQYFGPGTRLLVL.

The rearrangement uses TRBV3-1 (or the pseudogene TRBV3-2) and TRBJ1-1; the D is unclear. CDR1 is LGHDT, CDR2 YNNKEL, per germline (reference sequence). The CDR3 runs to 15 residues. Trimming removed 4 bases from V and 4 bases from J, with 16 bases in between. The CDR3, as DNA: TGTGCCAGCAGCCCAGTGGGTATCTCGAGCACTGAAGCTTTCTTT. It yields the protein CASSPVGISSTEAFF.

The V gene is TRBV19, the J gene TRBJ2-2, with 11 bases aligning to TRBD1. In germline, CDR1 is LNHDA, CDR2 SQIVND (reference sequence). The CDR3 loop spans 15 amino acids. The trim removed 3 bases at V and 4 bases at J, leaving 1 base unmatched. CDR3 DNA sequence: TGTGCCAGTAGTATGGGGACAGGGGGCACCGGGGAGCTGTTTTTT. It translates to CASSMGTGGTGELFF.

This chain joins TRBV7-6 and TRBJ1-3; D possibly corresponds to TRBD1 (5 bases). Looked up from germline, CDR1 is SGHVS and CDR2 is FNYEAQ. Trimming stripped 5 bases from V and 0 bases from J, with 11 bases between. The CDR3 has 15 residues. In nucleotides, the CDR3 is TGTGCCAGCAGCCGCGGGGGTGCCTCTGGAAACACCATATATTTT. Its translation is CASSRGGASGNTIYF. Using reference TRBV7-6 and TRBJ1-3 for the parts outside the CDR3, the full variable domain is GAGVSQSPRYKVTKRGQDVALRCDPISGHVSLYWYRQALGQGPEFLTYFNYEAQQDKSGLPNDRFSAERPEGSISTLTIQRTEQRDSAMYRCASSRGGASGNTIYFGEGSWLTVV.

This clone turned up a few times. The chain recombines TRBV6-5 with TRBJ2-1; 8 positions agree with TRBD1. The germline V gene encodes CDR1 MNHEY and CDR2 SVGAGI. The CDR3 covers 13 residues. CDR3 protein: CLTGESAYNEQFF. Here the CDR3 DNA reads TGTTTGACAGGGGAATCAGCCTACAATGAGCAGTTCTTC.

This rearrangement joins TRBV6-5 to TRBJ1-1; the D is unclear. Germline lookup yields CDR1 MNHEY and CDR2 SVGAGI. V was pared by 7 bases and J by 1 base, with 10 bases between. This CDR3 has 13 residues. CDR3 loop: CASKAPGNTEAFF. The CDR3 coding sequence is TGTGCCAGCAAAGCCCCGGGGAACACTGAAGCTTTCTTT.

The chain combines TRBV5-1 with TRBJ1-1; the D gene is possibly TRBD1 (5 bases). Trimming stripped 6 bases from V and 5 bases from J, with 14 bases between. Germline assignment: CDR1 SGHRS and CDR2 YFSETQ. The CDR3 runs to 13 residues. The CDR3 reads CASTPVGGTEAFF. CDR3 nucleotides: TGCGCCAGCACCCCGGTTGGGGGTACTGAAGCTTTCTTT.

The chain is built from TRBV6-1 and TRBJ1-1, with D maybe TRBD1 (6 bases). CDR1 and CDR2 from the germline V gene are MNHNS and SASEGT. V gave up 1 base and J gave up 5 bases, with 8 bases separating them. The CDR3 loop spans 13 amino acids. The CDR3 nucleotides are TGTGCCAGCAGTGAAGACAGGGAGACTGAAGCTTTCTTT. It yields the protein CASSEDRETEAFF.

The chain carries TRBV7-2 and TRBJ1-2; D unresolved. Germline CDR1 reads SGHTA; CDR2 reads FQGNSA. The CDR3 is made up of 13 amino acids. V lost 0 bases to trimming and J lost 2 bases, with 4 bases between them. CDR3 amino acids: CASSLAGNYGYTF. CDR3 in DNA: TGTGCCAGCAGCTTAGCAGGGAACTATGGCTACACCTTC.

This chain links TRBV24-1 with TRBJ1-2; perhaps TRBD1 as D (5 bases). The CDR3 covers 14 residues. The germline V gene has CDR1 KGHDR and CDR2 SFDVKD. The V and J ends lost 3 bases and 4 bases respectively, with 11 bases between them. The CDR3 DNA reads TGTGCCACCAGTGATAATAGGGGTGTCTATGGCTACACCTTC. This encodes CATSDNRGVYGYTF.

V usage is TRBV6-5 and J usage is TRBJ1-2; no definite D call. The CDR3 runs 12 residues. Germline values: CDR1 MNHEY, CDR2 SVGAGI. Trimming took off 2 bases at V and 5 bases at J, with 6 bases between the two ends. The CDR3 sequence: CASSYKGYGYTF. CDR3 DNA: TGTGCCAGCAGTTACAAAGGGTATGGCTACACCTTC.

This rearrangement joins TRBV18 to TRBJ2-3, with TRBD1 matching 7 bases. Trimming at V came to 3 bases and at J to 3 bases, leaving 6 bases not matched to a gene. The CDR3 is made up of 15 amino acids. The germline V gene encodes CDR1 KGHSH and CDR2 LQKENI. The CDR3: CASSPTGVRTDTQYF. CDR3 sequence (DNA): TGTGCCAGCTCACCTACAGGGGTGAGGACAGATACGCAGTATTTT.

The chain combines TRBV7-2 with TRBJ1-6, with 7 bases matching TRBD1. Germline CDR1 reads SGHTA; CDR2 reads FQGNSA. J lost 14 bases, V lost 5 bases, and 12 bases had no gene match. The CDR3 totals 14 residues. In nucleotides, the CDR3 is TGTGCCAGCAGCAGGGGGCAGGCACTAGCGGCCCTCCACTTT. Its translation: CASSRGQALAALHF.